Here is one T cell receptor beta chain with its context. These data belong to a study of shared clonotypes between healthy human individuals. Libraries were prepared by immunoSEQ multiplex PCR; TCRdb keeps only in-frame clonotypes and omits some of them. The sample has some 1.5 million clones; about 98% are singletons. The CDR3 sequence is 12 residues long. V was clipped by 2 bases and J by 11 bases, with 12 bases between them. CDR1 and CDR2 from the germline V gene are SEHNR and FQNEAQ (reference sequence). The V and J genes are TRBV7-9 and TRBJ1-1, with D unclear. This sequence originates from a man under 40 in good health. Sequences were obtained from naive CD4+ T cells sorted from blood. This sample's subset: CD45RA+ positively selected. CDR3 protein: CASSLNFNRAFF. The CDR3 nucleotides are TGTGCCAGCAGCTTAAATTTTAACCGGGCTTTCTTT.